This TCR beta chain was sequenced in a study of shared clonotypes between healthy human individuals. Caucasian adults residing in Nashville, Tennessee made up all the donors. Deep-level settings were used for running the assay. Several immunoSEQ 96-well plates shared each subset's DNA, each plate a replicate. Clones were sequenced by immunoSEQ multiplex PCR, and TCRdb holds only the in-frame ones, with some missing. This sample has hundreds of thousands of clones, with 74% found just once. Study-wide results and caveats: In contrast to clonotypes shared by all four donors, non-shared clonotypes had lower generation probabilities.

This clone was counted a single time. The antigen remains unidentified. The CDR3 runs 15 residues. The V segment lost 5 bases and the J segment 5 bases; nucleotides outside the gene matches: 4. CDR1 is SGHNT and CDR2 is YYREEE in the germline V gene (reference sequence). Sample: memory CD4+ T cells sorted from blood. This sample's subset: CD45RA-negative fraction. The V call is TRBV5-4, the J call TRBJ2-1; 13 bases line up with TRBD2. This TCR was recovered from a woman in her twenties or thirties in good health. The CDR3 region is CASSTGTSGNNEQFF. CDR3 nucleotides: TGTGCCAGCAGTACCGGGACTAGCGGGAACAATGAGCAGTTCTTC.